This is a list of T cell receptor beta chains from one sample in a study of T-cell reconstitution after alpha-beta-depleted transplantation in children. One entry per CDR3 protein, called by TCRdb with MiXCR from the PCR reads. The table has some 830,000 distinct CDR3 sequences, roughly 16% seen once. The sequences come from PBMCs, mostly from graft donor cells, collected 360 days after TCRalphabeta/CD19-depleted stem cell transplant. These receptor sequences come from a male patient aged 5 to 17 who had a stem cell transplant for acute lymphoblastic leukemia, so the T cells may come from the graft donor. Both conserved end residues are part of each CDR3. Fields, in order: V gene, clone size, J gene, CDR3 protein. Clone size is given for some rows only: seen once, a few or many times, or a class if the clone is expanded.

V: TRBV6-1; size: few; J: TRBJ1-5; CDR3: CASSQLGQGGNQPQHF
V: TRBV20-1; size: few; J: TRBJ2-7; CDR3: CSGRRGAGAQTYEQYF
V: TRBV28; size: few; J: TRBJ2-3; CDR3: CASSFWGAGTDTQYF
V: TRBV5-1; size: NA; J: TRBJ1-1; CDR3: CASSPAGVTEAFF
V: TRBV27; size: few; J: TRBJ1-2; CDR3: CASSLSLGANYGYTF
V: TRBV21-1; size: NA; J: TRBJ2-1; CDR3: CASNAYNEQFF
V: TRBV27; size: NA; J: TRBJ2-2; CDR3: CASSLSAVLTGELFF
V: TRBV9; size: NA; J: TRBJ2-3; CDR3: CASSARTGADTQYF
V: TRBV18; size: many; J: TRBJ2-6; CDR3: CASSPLAGSGANVLTF
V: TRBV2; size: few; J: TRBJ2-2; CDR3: CASSDSGVPLGELFF
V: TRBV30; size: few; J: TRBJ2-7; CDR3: CAWSVGQGASEQYF
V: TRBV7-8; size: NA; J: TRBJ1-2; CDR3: CASSLDSSYLYGYTF
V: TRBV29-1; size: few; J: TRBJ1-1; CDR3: CSVFEEGTEAFF
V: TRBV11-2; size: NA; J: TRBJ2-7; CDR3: CASSYVDRGYEQYF
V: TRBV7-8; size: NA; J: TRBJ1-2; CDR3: CASSLDRQSYGYTF
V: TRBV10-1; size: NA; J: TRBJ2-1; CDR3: CASSESGKGQFF
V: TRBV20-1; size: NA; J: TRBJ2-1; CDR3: CSARGTAAGGYNEQFF